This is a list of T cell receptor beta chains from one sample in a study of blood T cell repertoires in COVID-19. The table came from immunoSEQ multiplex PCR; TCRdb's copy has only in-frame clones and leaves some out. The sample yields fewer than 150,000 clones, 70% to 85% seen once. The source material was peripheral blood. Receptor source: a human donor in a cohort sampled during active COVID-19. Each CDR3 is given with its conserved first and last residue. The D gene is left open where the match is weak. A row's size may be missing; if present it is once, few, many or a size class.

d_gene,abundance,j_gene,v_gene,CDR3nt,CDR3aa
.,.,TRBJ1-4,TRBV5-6,TGTGCCAGCTGTCGGGGGACTAATGAAAAACTGTTTTTT,CASCRGTNEKLFF
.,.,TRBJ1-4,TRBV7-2,TGTGCCAGCAGCCAGGACGTCGGGGATGAAAAACTGTTTTTT,CASSQDVGDEKLFF
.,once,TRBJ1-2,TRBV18,TGTGCCAGCTCACCCAGGGTGGAAGGCTACACCTTC,CASSPRVEGYTF
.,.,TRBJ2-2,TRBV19,TGTGCCAGTAGTATCCTACGGGCCGGGGAGCTGTTTTTT,CASSILRAGELFF
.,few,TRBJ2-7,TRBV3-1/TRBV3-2,TGTGCCAGCAGCCAACTTGGGCCCGCCAACGAGCAGTACTTC,CASSQLGPANEQYF
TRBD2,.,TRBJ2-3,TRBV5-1,TGCGCCAGCAGCTTGAGCGGGGGGGCCACAGATACGCAGTATTTT,CASSLSGGATDTQYF
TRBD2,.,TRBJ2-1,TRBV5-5,TGTGCCAGCAGGATAGCGGGGGGCGACAATGAGCAGTTCTTC,CASRIAGGDNEQFF
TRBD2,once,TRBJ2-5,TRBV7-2,TGTGCCAGCAGCTTACAACCAGCGGGGTCACAAGAGACCCAGTACTTC,CASSLQPAGSQETQYF
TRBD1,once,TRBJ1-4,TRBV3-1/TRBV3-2,TGTGCCAGCAACCTGGGACAGGGTCATGGAACTAATGAAAAACTGTTTTTT,CASNLGQGHGTNEKLFF
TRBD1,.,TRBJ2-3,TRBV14,TGTGCCAGCAGCTCAAGAAGTATCCTCCCGGGACAGGGTAGAATGACAGATACGCAGTATTTT,CASSSRSILPGQGRMTDTQYF
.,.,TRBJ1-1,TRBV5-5,TGTGCCAGCAGCTTGACTTTTTTTTCCACCACCTCTAACACTGAAGCTTTCTTT,CASSLTFFSTTSNTEAFF
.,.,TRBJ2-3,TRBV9,TGTGCCAGCAGCGTAGCTACCGGAGTTGGTGATACGCAGTATTTT,CASSVATGVGDTQYF
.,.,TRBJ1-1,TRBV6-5,TGTGCCAGCTTCCCCGGGACAACGAACACTGAAGCTTTCTTT,CASFPGTTNTEAFF
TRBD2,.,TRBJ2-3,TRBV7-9,TGTGCCAGCAGCTCGGGACTAGCGGGGATTAGCACAGATACGCAGTATTTT,CASSSGLAGISTDTQYF
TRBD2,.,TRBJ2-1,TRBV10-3,TGTGCCACCACGCCGACTAGCGGCTTCTACAATGAGCAGTTCTTC,CATTPTSGFYNEQFF
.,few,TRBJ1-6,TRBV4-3,TGCGCCAGCAGCCAAGATATGGGAAGGGGCTCACCCCTCCACTTT,CASSQDMGRGSPLHF
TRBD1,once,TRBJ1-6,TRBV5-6,TGTGCCAGCAGCTCTGACAGGGGTTCACCCCTCCACTTT,CASSSDRGSPLHF
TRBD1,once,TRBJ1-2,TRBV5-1,TGCGCCAGCAGCTCAACCGGACAGGCTAACTATGGCTACACCTTC,CASSSTGQANYGYTF
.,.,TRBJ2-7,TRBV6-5,TGTGCCAGCAGTTACTCCGACAGAGGCTCCTACGAGCAGTACTTC,CASSYSDRGSYEQYF
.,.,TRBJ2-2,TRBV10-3,TGTGCCACCCAACAGGGAGCGAACACCGGGGAGCTGTTTTTT,CATQQGANTGELFF
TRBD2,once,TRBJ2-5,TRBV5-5,TGTGCCAGCAGTTCCCCAGCGGGATGGGAGACCCAGTACTTC,CASSSPAGWETQYF
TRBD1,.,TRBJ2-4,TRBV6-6,TGTGCCAGCAGCCACGGACAGGGCGCCAAAAACATTCAGTACTTC,CASSHGQGAKNIQYF
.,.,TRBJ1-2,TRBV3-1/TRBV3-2,TGTGCCAGCAGCCCTTGGACAGAAGCAGAGTATGGCTACACCTTC,CASSPWTEAEYGYTF
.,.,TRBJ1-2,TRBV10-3,TGTGCCATCAGCCCGGACACGATCTATGGCTACACCTTC,CAISPDTIYGYTF
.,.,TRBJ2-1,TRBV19,TGTGCCAGTACCAAAAGTAGGAGCTCCTACAATGAGCAGTTCTTC,CASTKSRSSYNEQFF
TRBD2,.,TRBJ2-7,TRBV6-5,TGTGCCATCCCACTAGCGGGGGCGTCCTACGAGCAGTACTTC,CAIPLAGASYEQYF